The 22 T cell receptor beta chains below all came from one sample that was sequenced in a study of T cell responses to AZD1222 COVID-19 vaccine. Assay: immunoSEQ multiplex PCR; the TCRdb copy retains only in-frame clones and omits some. The data contain just under 35,000 clones, around 84% of them singletons. The specimen was peripheral blood, collected 28 days after the second AZD1222 dose. The source is an adult who received the AZD1222 COVID-19 vaccine.

The V call is TRBV4-1, the J call TRBJ2-1; TRBD1 aligns across 9 bases. Germline CDR1 and CDR2: MGHRA and YSYEKL. Germline trimming cut 0 bases from V and 14 bases from J; bases unmatched to any gene: 5. The CDR3 length is 13 residues. The CDR3 protein is CASSQDWTGDKFF. CDR3 DNA sequence: TGCGCCAGCAGCCAAGATTGGACAGGGGACAAGTTCTTC.

The rearrangement uses TRBV28 and TRBJ2-7, with D tentatively TRBD2 (7 bases). V was trimmed by 6 bases and J by 8 bases, leaving 17 bases between them. CDR3 length: 13 amino acids. The germline CDR1 and CDR2 sequences are MDHEN and SYDVKM. The CDR3 protein is CASSSWRGGKQYF. The CDR3 bases are TGTGCCAGCAGCTCTTGGAGGGGGGGGAAGCAGTACTTC.

The gene calls are TRBV5-4 and TRBJ2-2, with TRBD1 as a possible D gene (5 bases). The CDR3 is 15 amino acids. V lost 2 bases and J lost 2, with 10 bases in between. CDR1 and CDR2 (germline): SGHNT, YYREEE (reference sequence). The CDR3 protein is CASSLETVNTGELFF. The CDR3, as DNA: TGTGCCAGCAGCTTAGAGACAGTTAACACCGGGGAGCTGTTTTTT.

This chain links TRBV3-1 (or the pseudogene TRBV3-2) with TRBJ1-1; TRBD1 matches at 9 bases. The germline gives CDR1 LGHDT, CDR2 YNNKEL (reference sequence). The CDR3 contains 18 residues. With 1 base clipped from V and 0 bases from J, the junction kept 9 bases outside the gene matches. CDR3 sequence (DNA): TGTGCCAGCAGCCAAGGGCGGGACAGGGTGGTCGTGAACACTGAAGCTTTCTTT. Its protein product is CASSQGRDRVVVNTEAFF.

This clone was detected only a few times. Here the CDR3 reads CASSYRDQQYF. Here the CDR3 DNA reads TGTGCCAGCAGTTACCGGGACCAGCAGTACTTC. This rearrangement joins TRBV12-3 or TRBV12-4 to TRBJ2-4; D possibly uses TRBD1 or TRBD2 (5 bases each). V was trimmed by 4 bases and J by 13 bases, leaving 11 bases between them. This CDR3 is 11 amino acids long.

This clone was picked up a small number of times. The V and J genes are TRBV2 and TRBJ1-1; D is ambiguous. V was trimmed by 6 bases and J by 4 bases, leaving 9 bases between them. This CDR3 region has 12 residues. Germline values: CDR1 SNHLY, CDR2 FYNNEI. The CDR3 here is CASRGSPTEAFF. In DNA form, the CDR3 reads TGTGCCAGCAGGGGCAGCCCCACTGAAGCTTTCTTT. Combining the CDR3 with reference TRBV2 and TRBJ1-1 gives the whole variable domain EPEVTQTPSHQVTQMGQEVILRCVPISNHLYFYWYRQILGQKVEFLVSFYNNEISEKSEIFDDQFSVERPDGSNFTLKIRSTKLEDSAMYFCASRGSPTEAFFGQGTRLTVV.

The rearrangement uses TRBV18 and TRBJ2-2, with 10 bases aligning to TRBD1. This CDR3 region has 15 residues. V was clipped by 1 base and J by 9 bases; unmatched bases: 5. Looked up from germline, CDR1 is KGHSH and CDR2 is LQKENI. The CDR3 region has the DNA TGTGCCAGCTCACCACGGGGACAGGGGATCCGGGAGCTGTTTTTT. As protein: CASSPRGQGIRELFF.

This clone was seen a few times. The V gene is TRBV19, the J gene TRBJ1-1; weak D call: TRBD1 (5 bases). The CDR3 contains 13 residues. The V gene lost 5 bases and the J gene lost 1 base, with 8 bases spanning the gap. The V gene's germline CDR1 is LNHDA and CDR2 SQIVND (reference sequence). The CDR3 sequence: CASSGRANTEAFF. The CDR3 DNA reads TGTGCCAGTAGTGGCAGGGCGAACACTGAAGCTTTCTTT.

This sequence joins TRBV2 and TRBJ1-2, with 9 nucleotides matching TRBD1. The V gene end was trimmed by 7 bases and the J gene end by 3 bases; junction bases not matched to a gene: 3. The CDR3 extends over 13 amino acids. Germline V gene lookup returns CDR1 SNHLY and CDR2 FYNNEI. The CDR3, as DNA: TGTGCCAGCACCCGGGACAGGGACTATGGCTACACCTTC. As protein: CASTRDRDYGYTF.

The chain couples TRBV28 to TRBJ2-7; 15 bases fit TRBD2. The CDR3 sequence is 16 residues long. With 6 bases clipped from V and 5 bases from J, the junction kept 8 bases outside the gene matches. Germline CDR1 MDHEN, CDR2 SYDVKM. The CDR3 coding sequence is TGTGCCAGCAGCCGAGGACTAGCGGGAGGGGGTAACGAGCAGTACTTC. Translating gives CASSRGLAGGGNEQYF.

This clone was counted a few times. This chain connects TRBV19 to TRBJ1-2; TRBD1 matches at 8 bases. CDR1 is LNHDA and CDR2 is SQIVND in the germline V gene (reference sequence). With 2 bases clipped from V and 7 bases from J, the junction kept 9 bases outside the gene matches. CDR3 length: 15 residues. The CDR3 bases are TGTGCCAGTAGTATAAGTGGCAGGGGGCAGTCTGGCTACACCTTC. Its translation: CASSISGRGQSGYTF. Using reference TRBV19 and TRBJ1-2 for the parts outside the CDR3, the full variable domain is DGGITQSPKYLFRKEGQNVTLSCEQNLNHDAMYWYRQDPGQGLRLIYYSQIVNDFQKGDIAEGYSVSREKKESFPLTVTSAQKNPTAFYLCASSISGRGQSGYTFGSGTRLTVV.

V and J are TRBV5-1 and TRBJ2-2; 8 bases map to TRBD1. V shed 2 bases, J shed 3 bases, and the junction held 6 bases outside the gene matches. Germline assignment: CDR1 SGHRS and CDR2 YFSETQ. The CDR3 consists of 16 residues. The CDR3 sequence: CASSLRQGTYTGELFF. CDR3 DNA sequence: TGCGCCAGCAGCTTAAGACAGGGGACTTACACCGGGGAGCTGTTTTTT.

This chain uses TRBV7-3 with TRBJ1-1, with D hard to call. Germline assignment: CDR1 SGHTA and CDR2 FQGTGA. Trimming shortened V by 1 base and J by 6 bases, and 9 bases separated the two germline ends. The CDR3 is 13 residues long. In nucleotides, the CDR3 is TGTGCCAGCAGCTTAAACGTGGACTCTGAAGCTTTCTTT. Residues: CASSLNVDSEAFF.

The sample holds one count of this clone. This chain connects TRBV7-3 to TRBJ2-5; D is unresolved. The germline gives CDR1 SGHTA, CDR2 FQGTGA. The CDR3 runs 14 residues. V lost 1 base and J lost 5, with 11 bases in between. CDR3 loop: CASSLNGLAETQYF. The CDR3 DNA is TGTGCCAGCAGCTTAAACGGGCTGGCGGAGACCCAGTACTTC.

The V gene is TRBV7-2, the J gene TRBJ2-2; D not certain. V gave up 1 base and J gave up 8 bases, with 14 bases separating them. The CDR3 loop spans 15 amino acids. The germline CDR1 and CDR2 sequences are SGHTA and FQGNSA. The CDR3 sequence is CASSLGGFLAGELFF. The CDR3 DNA is TGTGCCAGCAGCTTAGGGGGATTTTTGGCGGGGGAGCTGTTTTTT.

The chain is built from TRBV11-3 and TRBJ1-1; 7 bases match TRBD1. The V gene's germline CDR1 is SGHNT and CDR2 YENEEA. CDR3 length: 13 amino acids. V dropped 2 bases and J dropped 10; count of bases not matched to a gene: 7. The CDR3 reads CASSLSDRERAFF. Here the CDR3 DNA reads TGTGCCAGCAGCTTAAGTGACAGGGAGAGAGCTTTCTTT.

The chain is built from TRBV4-1 and TRBJ2-1, with 13 bases aligning to TRBD2. The CDR3 runs 16 residues. The germline V gene encodes CDR1 MGHRA and CDR2 YSYEKL. Trimming at V came to 4 bases and at J to 0 bases, leaving 0 bases not matched to a gene. CDR3 region: CASSRTSGSSYNEQFF. As DNA, the CDR3 is TGCGCCAGCAGCCGGACTAGCGGGAGCTCCTACAATGAGCAGTTCTTC.

V usage is TRBV6-5 and J usage is TRBJ1-5; D possibly corresponds to TRBD1 (6 bases). The germline V gene encodes CDR1 MNHEY and CDR2 SVGAGI. The V end lost 6 bases, the J end lost 4 bases, and 10 bases lay between the germline ends. The CDR3 is 13 amino acids. CDR3 protein: CASRRQENQPQHF. CDR3 bases: TGTGCCAGCAGGAGACAGGAAAATCAGCCCCAGCATTTT.

The chain has TRBV12-3 or TRBV12-4 and TRBJ1-4; D ambiguous. V shed 6 bases and J shed 0 bases, with 5 bases lying between them. This CDR3 contains 13 residues. CDR3 residues: CASSPATNEKLFF. CDR3 bases: TGTGCCAGCAGCCCCGCAACTAATGAAAAACTGTTTTTT.

The V and J genes are TRBV3-1 (or the pseudogene TRBV3-2) and TRBJ2-1; 8 nucleotides match TRBD1. This CDR3 contains 14 residues. Per the germline V gene, CDR1 is LGHDT and CDR2 is YNNKEL (reference sequence). With 4 bases clipped from V and 1 base from J, the junction kept 0 bases outside the gene matches. The CDR3 here is CASSRDRSYNEQFF. CDR3 DNA sequence: TGTGCCAGCAGCCGGGACAGGTCCTACAATGAGCAGTTCTTC.

This clone was detected only once. The chain uses TRBV7-7 and TRBJ2-5; 8 nucleotides agree with TRBD1. Trimming cost V 5 bases and J 4 bases; bases outside gene matches: 6. The CDR3 has 14 residues. Per germline, CDR1 SSHAT and CDR2 FNYEAQ (reference sequence). CDR3 region: CASSATGDRETQYF. DNA of the CDR3: TGTGCCAGCAGCGCGACAGGGGACAGAGAGACCCAGTACTTC.

The V call is TRBV7-6, the J call TRBJ1-1; 10 bases are shared with TRBD1. Per the germline V gene, CDR1 is SGHVS and CDR2 is FNYEAQ. This CDR3 has 12 amino acids. V was clipped by 7 bases and J by 7 bases; unmatched bases: 3. The CDR3 loop reads CASTRTGGEAFF. The CDR3 nucleotides are TGTGCCAGCACCCGGACAGGGGGTGAAGCTTTCTTT.